This T cell receptor beta chain was found in a study of cytomegalovirus exposure and HLA in healthy donors. PCR involved 60 Vbeta and 13 Jbeta primers. The protocol was immunoSEQ multiplex PCR, while the TCRdb copy is restricted to in-frame clones and leaves out a portion. Found here are approximately 130,000 clones, around 77% of them singletons; the top ten hold 1.2%. Whole-study results and caveats: Researchers reported in a later analysis that a missense DCLRE1C variant was tied to TCR beta V- and J-gene trimming.

CDR1 is MNHEY and CDR2 is SMNVEV in the germline V gene (reference sequence). The CDR3 covers 17 residues. The junction had 7 bases not matched to a gene; V was cut back by 0 bases and J by 4 bases. Comment on this clone: No antigen is known for it.

The sample was PBMCs. This TCR came from a man aged 50 to 59 in good health and CMV-seronegative. The V and J genes are TRBV27 and TRBJ2-3, with 10 bases that match TRBD1. The CDR3 DNA reads as TGTGCCAGCAGTTTATCAAGGGCGGGACAGGGGCCAGATACGCAGTATTTT. Translated, it gives CASSLSRAGQGPDTQYF.